This TCR beta chain was sequenced during a study of PD-L1 blockade in urothelial cancer. Per the germline V gene, CDR1 is SNHLY and CDR2 is FYNNEI. Trimming left V 11 bases short and J 6 bases short, with 17 bases between. The CDR3 runs 14 residues. Time point given: pretreatment peripheral blood. Only in-frame clones appear in the TCRdb table, and some are missing; sequencing was by immunoSEQ multiplex PCR. Among approximately 50,000 clones, under 90% were seen once, and the ten largest hold 3% to 4%. Sequencing used PBMCs, obtained around atezolizumab (anti-PD-L1) treatment. The TCR was taken from a man in his 70s with urothelial cancer. The chain is built from TRBV2 and TRBJ1-6; no clear D. CDR3 in amino acids: CACKGGGRNSPLHF. In DNA form, the CDR3 reads TGTGCCTGCAAGGGAGGCGGCCGTAATTCACCCCTCCACTTT.